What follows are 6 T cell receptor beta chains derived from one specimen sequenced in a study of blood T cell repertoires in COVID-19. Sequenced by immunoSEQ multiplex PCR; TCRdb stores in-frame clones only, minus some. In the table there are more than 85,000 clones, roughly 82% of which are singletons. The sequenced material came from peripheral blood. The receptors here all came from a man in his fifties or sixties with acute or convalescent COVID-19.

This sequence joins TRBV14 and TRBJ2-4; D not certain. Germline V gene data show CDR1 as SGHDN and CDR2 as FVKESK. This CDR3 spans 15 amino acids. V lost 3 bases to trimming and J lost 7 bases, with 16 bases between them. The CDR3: CASSQVGQGRNIQYF. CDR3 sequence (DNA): TGTGCCAGCAGCCAGGTGGGCCAAGGCCGTAACATTCAGTACTTC.

Written as DNA, the CDR3 is TGTGCCAGCTCACCTCTAGGGGTCACTGAAGCTTTCTTT. Its translation is CASSPLGVTEAFF. J is TRBJ1-1 and V is TRBV18, with D possibly matching TRBD1 (5 bases). Germline CDR1 KGHSH, CDR2 LQKENI. Trimming left V 3 bases short and J 4 bases short, with 9 bases between. The CDR3 contains 13 residues.

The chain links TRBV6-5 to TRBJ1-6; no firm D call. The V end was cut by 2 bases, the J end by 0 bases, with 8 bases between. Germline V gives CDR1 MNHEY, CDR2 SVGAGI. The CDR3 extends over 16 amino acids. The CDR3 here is CASSYKLSSYNSPLHF. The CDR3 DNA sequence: TGTGCCAGCAGTTACAAATTGAGCTCCTATAATTCACCCCTCCACTTT.

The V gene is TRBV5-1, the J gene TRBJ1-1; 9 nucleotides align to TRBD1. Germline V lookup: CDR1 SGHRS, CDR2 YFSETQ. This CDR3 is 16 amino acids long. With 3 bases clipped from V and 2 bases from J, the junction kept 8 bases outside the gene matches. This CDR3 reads CASSYGQGYTNTEAFF. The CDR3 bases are TGCGCCAGCAGCTACGGACAGGGGTATACAAACACTGAAGCTTTCTTT.

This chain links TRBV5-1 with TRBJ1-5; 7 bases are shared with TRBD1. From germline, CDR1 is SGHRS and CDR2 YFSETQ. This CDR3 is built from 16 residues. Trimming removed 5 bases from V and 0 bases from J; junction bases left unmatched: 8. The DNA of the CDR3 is TGCGCCAGCAGGGGGGACAGTGGAAATAGCAATCAGCCCCAGCATTTT. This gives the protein CASRGDSGNSNQPQHF.

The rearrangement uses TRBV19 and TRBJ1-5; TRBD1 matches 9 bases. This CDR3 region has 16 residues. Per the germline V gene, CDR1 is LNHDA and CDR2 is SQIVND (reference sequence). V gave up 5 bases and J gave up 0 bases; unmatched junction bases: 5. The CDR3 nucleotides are TGTGCCAGTAGTGCGGACAGGGGATATAGCAATCAGCCCCAGCATTTT. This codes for CASSADRGYSNQPQHF. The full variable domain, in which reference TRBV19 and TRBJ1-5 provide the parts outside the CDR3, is DGGITQSPKYLFRKEGQNVTLSCEQNLNHDAMYWYRQDPGQGLRLIYYSQIVNDFQKGDIAEGYSVSREKKESFPLTVTSAQKNPTAFYLCASSADRGYSNQPQHFGDGTRLSIL.